This T cell receptor beta chain is from a study of blood T cell repertoires in COVID-19 (dated by TCRdb to 2020 to 2021). In the study overall: Samples covering the acute and convalescent phases of COVID-19 were provided by collaborators in the United States, Italy and Spain. The material from the prospective study consisted of cDNA or gDNA derived from T cells, B-cell-depleted T cells, or PBMCs. Subjects who had been exposed to COVID-19, were actively infected with it, or had recovered from it provided the deeply sampled blood TCRbeta repertoires that made up the dataset. A freely available public database, intended as a resource for researchers studying the immune response to SARS-CoV-2, is where the repertoires were released. The samples were drawn from two sources: the first 160 participants of the ongoing ImmuneRACE study, and over 950 subjects contributed by 6 global collaborators. A de-identified subject ID, COVID-19 status, age in years and sex were almost always included in the sample metadata. Where HLA class I and class II types were available, the types were taken from metadata supplied by the sample provider, not from assay-based typing. Paper-wide results and their limitations: The quantity of clinical and demographic metadata differed by source and by participant and was supplied without curation.

Participants in the prospective study were enrolled through a virtual design, were aged roughly 18 to 95 years, and lived in roughly 24 United States geographic areas. In the prospective study, participants were assigned to cohorts based on the clinical history participants reported in a screening survey and a study questionnaire. Recovered participants in ImmuneRACE Cohort 3 were defined by two consecutive negative NP/OP PCR tests, clearance by a healthcare professional, or resolution of symptoms. In the prospective study, whole blood, serum and a nasopharyngeal or oropharyngeal swab were collected from each participant by mobile phlebotomists. Participants in the prospective study had the option to provide additional blood draws and questionnaires over a 2-month period. Blood samples from the prospective study were shipped frozen or at room temperature prior to DNA extraction. Worth noting for this clone: It lacks a known antigen. Per-nucleotide qualities are absent, and no much larger clonotype sits a single base away.

CDR1 is given as LNHDA and CDR2 as SQIVND, both from the germline V gene (reference sequence). From V the trimming removes 2 bases and from J it removes 6 bases, while the gene matches leave 8 bases of the junction unaccounted for. Reading from cysteine to phenylalanine, the CDR3 counts 16 amino acids. Here the CDR3 DNA is all that survives: 48 bases in frame from base 1. TCRbeta CDR3 regions were amplified from genomic DNA using the immunoSEQ Assay, a bias-controlled multiplex PCR. Regarding the original processing steps: Nucleated cell counts per sample were estimated from amplification of reference gene primers within the assay. Sequence reads were collapsed and filtered to measure the absolute abundance of every unique TCRbeta CDR3 rearrangement. For each sample, productive Simpson clonality was calculated as the square root of Simpson's diversity index across productive rearrangements. TCRdb provides this immuneACCESS table in a form limited to in-frame rearrangements. Some clones are lacking; in checked studies, under half of them reflect an unresolved V gene, and why the rest are absent is not known. From that table come the V and J calls and clone size; the DNA was used to work out D and trimming. The sample table contains under 250,000 clones; only one count was recorded for about 85% of them. 11% of the sample is in the top ten clones.

This clonotype was sampled from a man aged 25 to 45 who had recovered from COVID-19. The receptor chain draws on TRBV19 and TRBJ2-7; 12 middle bases align to TRBD1. The source material was PBMCs or T cells enriched from blood (not recorded which). The DNA is TGTGCCAGTAGTATACATTCGGGACAGGGGGCCGTCGAGCAGTACTTC. Its protein is CASSIHSGQGAVEQYF.